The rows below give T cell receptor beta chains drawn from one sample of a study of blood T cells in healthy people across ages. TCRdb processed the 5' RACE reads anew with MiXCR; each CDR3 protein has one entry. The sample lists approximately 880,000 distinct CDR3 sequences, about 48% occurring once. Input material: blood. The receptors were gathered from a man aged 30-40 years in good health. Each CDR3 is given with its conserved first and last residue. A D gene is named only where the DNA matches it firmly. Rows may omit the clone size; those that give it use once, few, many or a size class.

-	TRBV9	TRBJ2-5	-	TGTGCCAGCAGCTCAGACGTGTTTGGGACGGAGACCCAGTACTTT	CASSSDVFGTETQYF
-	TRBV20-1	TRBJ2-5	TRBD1	TGCAGTGCTAGACCCGGACAGGGCCTCCTCCAGTACTTC	CSARPGQGLLQYF
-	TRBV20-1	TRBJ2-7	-	TGCAGTGCTAGACCCCGGGGGTTCCACGAGCAGTACTTC	CSARPRGFHEQYF
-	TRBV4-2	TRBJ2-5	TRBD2	TGTGCCAGCAGCCAAGATGCCAGCGGGGCTACGGAGACCCAGTACTTC	CASSQDASGATETQYF
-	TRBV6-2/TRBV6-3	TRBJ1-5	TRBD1	TGTGCCAGCAGACGACAGGGGGAACGCAATCAGCCCCAGCATTTT	CASRRQGERNQPQHF
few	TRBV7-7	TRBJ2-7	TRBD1	TGTGCTAGCAGCCCAACGACAGGGTCCTGGGAGCAGTACTTC	CASSPTTGSWEQYF
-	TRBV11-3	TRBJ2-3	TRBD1	TGTGCCAGCAGCCAGGGGGCCACAAACACAGATACGCAGTATTTT	CASSQGATNTDTQYF
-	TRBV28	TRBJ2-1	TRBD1	TGTGCCAGCAGTAGTAGGGTGACAGGGTTAAGCGATGAGCAGTTCTTC	CASSSRVTGLSDEQFF
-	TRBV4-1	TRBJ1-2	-	TGCGCCAGCACATCACCCTTGCCAGGGTGCGACTATGGCTACACCTTC	CASTSPLPGCDYGYTF
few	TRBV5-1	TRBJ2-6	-	TGCGCCAGCAGCTTGGCGGGTGGAGTCTCTGGGGCCAACGTCCTGACTTTC	CASSLAGGVSGANVLTF
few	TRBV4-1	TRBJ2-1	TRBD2	TGCGCCAGCAGCCAAGACAGGGACTACCATGAGCAGTTCTTC	CASSQDRDYHEQFF
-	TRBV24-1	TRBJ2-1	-	TGTGCCACCAGTGATTTGCCGGTGTCTAGAGATTACAATGAGCAGTTCTTC	CATSDLPVSRDYNEQFF
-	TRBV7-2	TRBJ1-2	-	TGTGCCAGCAGCTTAGCTTCGCAGGTTAACTATGGCTACACCTTC	CASSLASQVNYGYTF
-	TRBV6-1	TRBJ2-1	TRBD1	TGTGCCAGCAGTGACCCGGGACAGGGGGCAGAGGAGCAGTTCTTC	CASSDPGQGAEEQFF
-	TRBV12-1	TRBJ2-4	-	-	CASSFARGSLRTLAKNIQYF
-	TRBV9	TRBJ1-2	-	TGTGCCAGCAGCGCTAGTAGGGCTAACTATGGCTACACCTTC	CASSASRANYGYTF
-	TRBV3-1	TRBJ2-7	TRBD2	TGTGCCAGCAGCCCGAAGCGGGGGGGAACCTACGAGCAGTACTTC	CASSPKRGGTYEQYF
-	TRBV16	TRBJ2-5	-	TGTGCCAGCAGCCAATCGGGGTCCCCCCGGGGGGAGACCCAGTACTTC	CASSQSGSPRGETQYF
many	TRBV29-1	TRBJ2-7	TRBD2	TGCAGCGTTGAAGATCCCCTAGCGGGGTCTCTTTACGAGCAGTACTTC	CSVEDPLAGSLYEQYF